This TCR beta chain was sequenced for a study of shared clonotypes between healthy human individuals. General study findings and limits: Memory subsets had estimated richness that was generally smaller than that of naive subsets.

CD8 cells regarded as naive lacked CD45RO, were positively chosen for CCR7, and omitted terminally differentiated effector memory CD45RA+ cells. V lost 6 bases and J 8 bases, leaving 20 bases between the germline ends. The CDR3 is made up of 15 amino acids. Germline V CDR1 and CDR2: SGHDN, FVKESK. As for this clone: Its antigen is unknown.

Produced via immunoSEQ multiplex PCR; TCRdb's table is partial and in-frame only. The data contain about 680,000 clones, about 92% of them seen just once; the ten biggest clones take up approximately 24%. The sample taken for sequencing was naive CD8+ T cells sorted from blood. The receptor was isolated from a man in his thirties or forties in good health. The V gene is TRBV14, the J gene TRBJ2-1; D might be TRBD2 (6 bases). The CDR3 spells CASSSRTTVVDEQFF. In DNA, the CDR3 is TGTGCCAGCAGTTCCCGGACTACGGTCGTCGATGAGCAGTTCTTC.